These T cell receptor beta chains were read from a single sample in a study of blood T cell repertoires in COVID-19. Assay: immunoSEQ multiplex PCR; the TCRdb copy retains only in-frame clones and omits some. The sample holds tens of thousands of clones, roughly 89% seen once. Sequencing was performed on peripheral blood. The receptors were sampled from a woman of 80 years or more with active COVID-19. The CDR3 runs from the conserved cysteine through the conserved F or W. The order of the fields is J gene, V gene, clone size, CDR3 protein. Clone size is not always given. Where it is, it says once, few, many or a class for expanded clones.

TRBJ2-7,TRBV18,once,CASLAGGYEQYF
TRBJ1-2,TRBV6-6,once,CASLPDDLGGYTF
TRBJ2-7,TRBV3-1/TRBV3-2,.,CASSHGLSSYEQYF
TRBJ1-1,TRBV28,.,CASSLEGGAEAFF
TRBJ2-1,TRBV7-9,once,CASSWGLAGNEQFF
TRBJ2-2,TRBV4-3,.,CASSPRLAANTGELFF
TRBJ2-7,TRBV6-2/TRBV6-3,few,CASSSGGGISYEQYF
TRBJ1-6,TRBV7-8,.,CASSLAGTGGVNSPLHF
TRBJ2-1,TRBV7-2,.,CASSLGQQYNEQFF
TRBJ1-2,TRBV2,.,CASSVARGSEYGYTF
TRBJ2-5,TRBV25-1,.,CASSRGTSGRGETQYF
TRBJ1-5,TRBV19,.,CASSIATGIQHF
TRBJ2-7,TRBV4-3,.,CASSQGHSTDYEQYF
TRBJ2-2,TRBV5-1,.,CASTSQGRDTGELFF
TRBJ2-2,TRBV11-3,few,CASSSIGLATTGELFF
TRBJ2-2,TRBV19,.,CASSTHRDTGELFF
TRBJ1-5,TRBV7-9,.,CASTTDRNQPQHF
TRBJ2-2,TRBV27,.,CASSLSVGLVTGELFF
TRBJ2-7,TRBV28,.,CASRVQGALYEQYF
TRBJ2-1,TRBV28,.,CASSFGAGTSGSLPYNEQFF
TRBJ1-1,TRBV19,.,CASRKGQGAEGTEAFF
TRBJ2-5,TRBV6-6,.,CASSPWTGRETQYF
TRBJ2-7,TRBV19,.,CASSIDLAGYEQYF
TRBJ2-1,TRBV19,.,CASRWGTSNNEQFF
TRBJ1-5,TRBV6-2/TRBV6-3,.,CASSYSSNRGNQPQHF
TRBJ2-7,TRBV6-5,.,CASSPGSLLRYEQYF
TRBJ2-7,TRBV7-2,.,CASSPQREGFEQYF
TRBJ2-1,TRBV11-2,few,CASSLAAGGGNEQFF
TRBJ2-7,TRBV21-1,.,CASSISGTSGGNSSYEQYF
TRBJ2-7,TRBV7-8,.,CASIAGTSEHRDSYEQYF
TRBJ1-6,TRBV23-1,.,CASSQKERQGTSPLHF
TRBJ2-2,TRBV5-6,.,CASSLDPGGTGELFF
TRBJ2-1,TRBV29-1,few,CSAASSGRANYNEQFF
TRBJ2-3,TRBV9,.,CASSAYTDTQYF
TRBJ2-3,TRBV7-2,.,CASSLGSGGDTQYF
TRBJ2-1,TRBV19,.,CASSNPDRAISNEQFF
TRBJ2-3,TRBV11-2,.,CASSYGLAGGLGADTQYF